This TCR beta chain appears in the sequencing data of a study of blood T cell repertoires in COVID-19. The V segment lost 5 bases and the J segment 5 bases; nucleotides outside the gene matches: 13. This CDR3 is built from 15 residues. CDR1 and CDR2 from the germline V gene are SGHRS and YFSETQ. Clones were sequenced by immunoSEQ multiplex PCR, and TCRdb holds only the in-frame ones, with some missing. The data contain 150,000 or so clones, about 79% of them singletons. The sample holds one count of this clone. Sequenced sample: peripheral blood. The genes are TRBV5-1 and TRBJ2-7, with 7 bases lining up with TRBD1. The sequence derives from an elderly woman with active or convalescent COVID-19. The CDR3 sequence: CASRNNRQGTDEQYF. The CDR3 DNA reads TGCGCCAGCAGAAACAACAGACAGGGTACAGACGAGCAGTACTTC.